A selection of T cell receptor beta chains follows, all from one sample in a study of metastatic and nonmetastatic thyroid tumors. With MiXCR, TCRdb reprocessed the PCR reads. This table has over 20,000 clones, 25% to 30% appearing once. Sample: tumor tissue. Receptors originate from a male donor with papillary thyroid cancer or a benign thyroid nodule (not recorded which). Some clones in this sample may be carry-over from other donors' samples. Both conserved end residues are part of each CDR3. D genes are given only for firm matches. The size of a clone is reported for some rows only, either as once, few or many, or as a class for expanded clones.

TRBJ1-2 . . TRBV3-1 TGTGCCAGCACCCCCCAGGGAACGGGGTACGGCTACACCTTC CASTPQGTGYGYTF
TRBJ2-7 . . TRBV2 TGTGCCAGCAGTATCCGTTTAGGAGGGTCCGAGCAGTACTTC CASSIRLGGSEQYF
TRBJ1-2 many . TRBV28 TGTGCCAGCAGGATGAATACGAGGGGCTACACCTTC CASRMNTRGYTF
TRBJ2-5 many . TRBV11-1 TGTGCCAGCAGCACCGAGCAGGTCCCCGCGCCGTACCAAGAGACCCAGTACTTC CASSTEQVPAPYQETQYF
TRBJ2-3 many TRBD2 TRBV15 TGTGCCACCAGCGGAGGGACTAGCGGGGGTGCAGATACGCAGTATTTT CATSGGTSGGADTQYF
TRBJ1-5 few . TRBV10-3 TGTGCCATCAGTCGAATGGGACCGTATAGCAATCAGCCCCAGCATTTT CAISRMGPYSNQPQHF
TRBJ1-5 . . TRBV30 TGTGCCTGGAGTCCAAGCTATGCGGGGAATCAGCCCCAGCATTTT CAWSPSYAGNQPQHF
TRBJ2-7 . TRBD1 TRBV18 TGTGCCAGCTCGCCCGACAGGGGAGGGCAGTACTTC CASSPDRGGQYF
TRBJ1-2 many . TRBV5-4 TGTGCCAGCAGCAGGATCGGGCAATATGGCTACACCTTC CASSRIGQYGYTF
TRBJ1-6 . . TRBV20-1 TGCAGTGCTAGACGCTCCGGGACGGAGAATTCACCCCTCCACTTT CSARRSGTENSPLHF
TRBJ1-3 . . TRBV7-9 TGTGCCAGCAGCTGGCTCTCTGGAAACACCATATATTTT CASSWLSGNTIYF
TRBJ2-7 few TRBD2 TRBV6-1 TGTGCCAGCAGTGAAGGGTGGGAGGGGTACGAGCAGTACTTC CASSEGWEGYEQYF
TRBJ2-7 medium-sized . TRBV28 TGTGCCAGCAGGACCCTCCAGTACGAGCAGTACTTC CASRTLQYEQYF
TRBJ1-1 medium-sized . TRBV19 TGTGCCAGTAGTATAGGGGCTGGGCAAACTGAAGCTTTCTTT CASSIGAGQTEAFF
TRBJ2-1 medium-sized . TRBV6-1 TGTGCCAGCAAGGCGGCTTACAATGAGCAGTTCTTC CASKAAYNEQFF
TRBJ2-1 medium-sized . TRBV6-2/TRBV6-3 TGTGCCAGCAAGGAGGTCGGAGGGTCCTACAATGAGCAGTTCTTC CASKEVGGSYNEQFF
TRBJ2-1 . TRBD2 TRBV9 TGTGCCAGCAGCGTAGACCCCCCTGCGGGAGGGAGTGATGAGCAGTTCTTC CASSVDPPAGGSDEQFF
TRBJ2-7 medium-sized TRBD1 TRBV12-3/TRBV12-4 TGTGCCAGCAGGCTGACGGGACAGAACTCCTACGAGCAGTACTTC CASRLTGQNSYEQYF
TRBJ1-5 . . TRBV28 TGTGCCAGCAGTGGGGGGTGGTTAGCGAGGCAGCCCCAGCATTTT CASSGGWLARQPQHF
TRBJ1-6 . . TRBV2 TGTGCCAGCAGTCTTAGCAGGGGAAGCAATTCACCCCTCCACTTT CASSLSRGSNSPLHF
TRBJ1-1 few . TRBV6-1 TGTGCCAGCAGTCCGGGGGCAGGGAACACTGAAGCTTTCTTT CASSPGAGNTEAFF
TRBJ2-5 . . TRBV28 TGTGCCAGCAGTTCCCCCTTGACCCAGTACTTC CASSSPLTQYF
TRBJ1-4 medium-sized . TRBV6-5 TGTGCCAGCAGTTACACGCAGTTTTACCAGGGGAGTGGTGAAAAACTGTTTTTT CASSYTQFYQGSGEKLFF
TRBJ1-6 few TRBD1 TRBV3-1 TGTGCCAGCAGCCCCAGGGGGCAGAACTCACCCCTCCACTTT CASSPRGQNSPLHF
TRBJ2-2 few TRBD2 TRBV20-1 TGCAGTGCTAGCCTAGCGGGGGCCGACACCGGGGAGCTGTTTTTT CSASLAGADTGELFF
TRBJ2-3 few TRBD1 TRBV19 TGTGCCAGTAGCATGACAGGGAGCACAGATACGCAGTATTTT CASSMTGSTDTQYF
TRBJ2-7 . TRBD1 TRBV7-6 TGTGCCAGCAGCTTAAGGCCGACAGGGGGACACGAGCAGTACTTC CASSLRPTGGHEQYF
TRBJ2-7 medium-sized TRBD1 TRBV11-2 TGTGCCAGCAGCTTCGACAGGGGGCACTACGAGCAGTACTTC CASSFDRGHYEQYF
TRBJ2-1 . TRBD2 TRBV11-1 TGTGCCAGCAGCAACCACCGGGGGGGCGATAGGGATGAGCAGTTCTTC CASSNHRGGDRDEQFF
TRBJ1-3 . TRBD1 TRBV19 TGTGCCAGCCCGGGACAGGGTTACAACACCATATATTTT CASPGQGYNTIYF
TRBJ2-3 few TRBD2 TRBV11-2 TGTGCCAGCAGCGGGGGACTAGCGGGGGTTAATACGCAGTATTTT CASSGGLAGVNTQYF
TRBJ2-7 . TRBD2 TRBV29-1 TGCAGCGGGCGGGGGACCGGCGAGCAGTACTTC CSGRGTGEQYF
TRBJ1-6 . TRBD1 TRBV25-1 TGTGCCAGCAGTGATCTGGGACAGGGGGATTCACCCCTCCACTTT CASSDLGQGDSPLHF
TRBJ2-2 few . TRBV6-5 TGTGCCAGCAGTTACTCCGGGGGTACCGGGGAGCTGTTTTTT CASSYSGGTGELFF
TRBJ1-1 many . TRBV3-1 TGTGCCAGCAGCTCGACTGATTCGGGCACTGAAGCTTTCTTT CASSSTDSGTEAFF
TRBJ2-7 few TRBD2 TRBV7-7 TGTGCTAGCAGCGGGACTAGCGGCGAGCAGTACTTC CASSGTSGEQYF
TRBJ1-1 once TRBD1 TRBV7-8 TGTGCCAGCAGCTTAGTTTGGTCTGGGGACAGGTCGAACACTGAAGCTTTCTTT CASSLVWSGDRSNTEAFF
TRBJ2-2 . . TRBV28 TGTGCCAGCAGCCCAAATACCGGGGAGCTGTTTTTT CASSPNTGELFF
TRBJ2-2 . . TRBV6-1 TGTGCCAGCAACGGCCGGTTGAACACCGGGGAGCTGTTTTTT CASNGRLNTGELFF
TRBJ2-2 many . TRBV6-1 TGTGCCAGCGAGAGAGGCGGTTCGAACACCGGGGAGCTGTTTTTT CASERGGSNTGELFF
TRBJ1-2 . . TRBV15 TGTGCCACCAGCAGAGATGCAGGACTGGGCTACACCTTC CATSRDAGLGYTF
TRBJ1-1 medium-sized . TRBV27 TGTGCCAGCAGGGTCGAACTCAGTGGGGATTCTGAAGCTTTCTTT CASRVELSGDSEAFF
TRBJ2-1 many TRBD2 TRBV20-1 TGCAGTGCTAGAGATCGACTAGCTACCTACAATGAGCAGTTCTTC CSARDRLATYNEQFF
TRBJ1-2 . . TRBV11-2 TGTGCCAGCAGCCCAAATAGGGCAGGGGCCAGTGGCTACACCTTC CASSPNRAGASGYTF
TRBJ2-7 . . TRBV18 TGTGCCAGCTCACCGGACTGGACACAGAGCATCCACGAGCAGTACTTC CASSPDWTQSIHEQYF
TRBJ1-5 . . TRBV19 TGTGCCAGTAGTATAGGGAGGAGCGGCAATCAGCCCCACCATTTT CASSIGRSGNQPHHF
TRBJ1-1 few TRBD1 TRBV28 TGTGCCAGCAGTTTTAGAGGGACAGCCAACACTGAAGCTTTCTTT CASSFRGTANTEAFF
TRBJ2-2 medium-sized . TRBV6-1 TGTGCCAGCTGGCGGGGTAGCGGGGAGCTGTTTTTT CASWRGSGELFF
TRBJ1-3 once . TRBV20-1 TGCAGTGCTGAAAGGACCGATTCCGGAAACACCATATATTTT CSAERTDSGNTIYF
TRBJ2-7 . . TRBV28 TGTGCCAGCAGTTTATATTCCGGGACCTACGAGCAGTACTTC CASSLYSGTYEQYF
TRBJ2-7 once TRBD2 TRBV5-4 TGTGCCAGCAGCTCGAGCCTTCCGGGACTAGCGGGAGTAGGCAAGCAGTACTTC CASSSSLPGLAGVGKQYF
TRBJ2-1 medium-sized TRBD2 TRBV7-6 TGTGCCAGCAGCTTGGGAGCGGGAGGGTTATCCTACAATGAGCAGTTCTTC CASSLGAGGLSYNEQFF
TRBJ2-3 once . TRBV11-3 TGTGCCAGCAGCTTATCCAGTAGCACAGATACGCAGTATTTT CASSLSSSTDTQYF
TRBJ2-1 many . TRBV7-9 TGTGCCAGCAGCTTAGAGGGCCTCGGGGTGGAGCAGTTCTTC CASSLEGLGVEQFF
TRBJ2-2 . TRBD1 TRBV28 TGTGCCAGCAGTTTAGGGACAGGGGTGAACACCGGGGAGCTGTTTTTT CASSLGTGVNTGELFF
TRBJ1-1 few . TRBV28 TGTGCCAGCAGCCTGGACAGCGGCTACACTGAAGCTTTCTTT CASSLDSGYTEAFF
TRBJ1-2 many . TRBV19 TGTGCCAGTAGTAGCTCGATTGGGTATGGCTACACCTTC CASSSSIGYGYTF